This T cell receptor (beta chain) was sequenced for a study of T cell repertoires in cytomegalovirus infection. Study-wide background: Newly reported HLA-C-restricted and thoroughly characterized HLA-B-restricted CMV epitopes were employed. TCR beta signatures that were public indicated CMV infection and matching HLA type.

TCRdb reprocessed the reads with MiXCR, giving one entry per CDR3 protein. The table shows about 770,000 distinct CDR3 sequences, with around 29% occurring only once. This clonotype was seen just once. Antigen: not known. Sequences were derived from cultured CD8+ T cells from PBMCs, sampled from culture after CMV antigen stimulation. This clonotype was obtained from a human donor in good health (CMV status not recorded). Some clones in this sample may be carry-over from other donors' samples.

The CDR3, as DNA: TGTGCCAGCAGACGCCGCGGAGGAAGGAACTATGGCTACACCTTC. Translating gives CASRRRGGRNYGYTF. The chain uses TRBV2 and TRBJ1-2; D gene uncertain. CDR1 and CDR2 from the germline V gene are SNHLY and FYNNEI. The length of the CDR3 is 15 residues. Trimming stripped 6 bases from V and 2 bases from J, with 16 bases between.